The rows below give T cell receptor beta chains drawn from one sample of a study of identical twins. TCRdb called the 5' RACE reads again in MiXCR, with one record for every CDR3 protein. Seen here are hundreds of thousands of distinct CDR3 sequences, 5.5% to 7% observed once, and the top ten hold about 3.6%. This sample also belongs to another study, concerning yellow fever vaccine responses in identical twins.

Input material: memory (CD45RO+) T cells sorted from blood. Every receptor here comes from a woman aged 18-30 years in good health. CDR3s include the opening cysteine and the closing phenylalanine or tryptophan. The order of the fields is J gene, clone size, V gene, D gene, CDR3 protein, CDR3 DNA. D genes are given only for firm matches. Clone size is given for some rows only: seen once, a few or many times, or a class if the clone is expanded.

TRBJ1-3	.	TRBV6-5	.	CASSSHRRQPGNTIYF	TGTGCCAGCAGTTCCCACCGCAGACAGCCTGGAAACACCATATATTTT
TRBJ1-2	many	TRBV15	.	CATEDRPLYGYTF	TGTGCCACCGAGGACCGCCCCCTTTATGGCTACACCTTC
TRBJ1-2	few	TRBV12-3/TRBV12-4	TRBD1	CASTLDRAYGYTF	TGTGCCAGCACCCTTGACAGGGCCTATGGCTACACCTTC
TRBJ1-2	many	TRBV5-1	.	CASSARVNYGYTF	TGCGCCAGCAGCGCGAGGGTTAACTATGGCTACACCTTC
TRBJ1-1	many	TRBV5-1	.	CASSLGHQNTEAFF	TGCGCCAGCAGCTTGGGACACCAGAACACTGAAGCTTTCTTT
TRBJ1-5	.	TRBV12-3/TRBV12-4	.	CASSPSNQPQHF	TGTGCCAGCAGTCCAAGCAATCAGCCCCAGCATTTT
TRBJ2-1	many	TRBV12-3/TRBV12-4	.	CASSAGTPLNEQFF	TGTGCCAGCAGCGCCGGGACTCCCCTCAATGAGCAGTTCTTC
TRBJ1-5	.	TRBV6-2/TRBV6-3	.	CASSYGNSNQPQHF	TGTGCCAGCAGTTATGGGAATAGCAATCAGCCCCAGCATTTT
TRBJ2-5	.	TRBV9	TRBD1	CASSVNTGGETQYF	TGTGCCAGCAGCGTAAACACAGGGGGGGAGACCCAGTACTTC
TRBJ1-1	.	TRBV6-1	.	CASMLDSMNTEAFF	TGTGCCAGCATGCTCGACTCAATGAACACTGAAGCTTTCTTT
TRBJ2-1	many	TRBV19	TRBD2	CASSISGLAGYNEQFF	TGTGCCAGTAGTATATCGGGACTAGCGGGATACAATGAGCAGTTCTTC
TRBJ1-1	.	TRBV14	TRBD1	CASSQGDRGLNTEAFF	TGTGCCAGCAGCCAGGGGGACAGGGGATTGAACACTGAAGCTTTCTTT
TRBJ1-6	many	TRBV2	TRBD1	CASRAGQAFNSPLHF	TGTGCCAGCAGAGCGGGACAGGCATTCAATTCACCCCTCCACTTT
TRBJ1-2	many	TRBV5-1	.	CASRLSGIEPGYTF	TGCGCCAGCAGATTGTCAGGGATAGAGCCTGGCTACACCTTC
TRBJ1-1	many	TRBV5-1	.	CASRKTATEAFF	TGCGCCAGCAGAAAGACGGCGACTGAAGCTTTCTTT
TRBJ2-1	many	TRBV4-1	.	CASSQDSGTGFYNEQFF	TGCGCCAGCAGCCAAGATAGCGGGACAGGGTTTTACAATGAGCAGTTCTTC
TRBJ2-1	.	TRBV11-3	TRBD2	CASSSTSGFYNEQFF	TGTGCCAGCAGCTCTACTAGCGGATTCTACAATGAGCAGTTCTTC
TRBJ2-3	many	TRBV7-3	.	CASRRNPADTQYF	TGTGCCAGCAGGAGGAATCCCGCAGATACGCAGTATTTT
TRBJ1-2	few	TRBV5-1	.	CASSEGGLNYGYTF	TGCGCCAGCAGTGAGGGGGGGCTTAACTATGGCTACACCTTC
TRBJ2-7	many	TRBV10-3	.	CAISVEQSAYEQYF	TGTGCCATCAGTGTTGAACAGTCGGCCTACGAGCAGTACTTC
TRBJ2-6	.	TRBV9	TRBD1	CASSPPGQGNVLTF	TGTGCCAGCAGCCCTCCGGGACAGGGGAACGTCCTGACTTTC
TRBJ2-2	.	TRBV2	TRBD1	CASVRGQGVGTGELFF	TGTGCCAGCGTGAGAGGACAGGGGGTTGGCACCGGGGAGCTGTTTTTT
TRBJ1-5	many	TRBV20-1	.	CSAQKSQGFNQPQHF	TGCAGTGCGCAGAAGAGTCAGGGCTTCAATCAGCCCCAGCATTTT
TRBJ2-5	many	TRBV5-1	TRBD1	CASSLLGQGLETQYF	TGCGCCAGCAGCTTATTAGGACAGGGGTTAGAGACCCAGTACTTC
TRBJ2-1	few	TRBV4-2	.	CASSQDLGGSSYNEQFF	TGTGCCAGCAGCCAAGATCTTGGCGGGTCTTCCTACAATGAGCAGTTCTTC
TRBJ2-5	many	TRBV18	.	CASSPRSRMETQYF	TGTGCCAGCTCACCACGGTCGAGAATGGAGACCCAGTACTTC
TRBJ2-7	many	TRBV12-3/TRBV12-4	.	CASSLSTYEQYF	TGTGCCAGCAGTTTATCCACTTACGAGCAGTACTTC
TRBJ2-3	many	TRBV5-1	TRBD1	CASSLATRPRGLLDTQYF	TGCGCCAGCAGCCTTGCAACCAGGCCAAGGGGGCTGTTGGATACGCAGTATTTT
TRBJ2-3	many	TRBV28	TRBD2	CASSYPGTSGRTDTQYF	TGTGCCAGCAGTTACCCCGGGACTAGCGGGAGGACAGATACGCAGTATTTT
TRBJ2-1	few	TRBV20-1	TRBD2	CSARPSGRASYNEQFF	TGCAGTGCTAGGCCTAGCGGGAGGGCCTCCTACAATGAGCAGTTCTTC
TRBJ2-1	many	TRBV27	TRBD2	CASSPLSGGSYNEQFF	TGTGCCAGCAGTCCGCTAAGCGGGGGATCCTACAATGAGCAGTTCTTC
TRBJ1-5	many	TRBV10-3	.	CAISDQLLSNQPQHF	TGTGCCATCAGTGATCAACTGCTAAGCAATCAGCCCCAGCATTTT
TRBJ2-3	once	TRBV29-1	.	CSAPRAVNTDTQYF	TGCAGCGCCCCCCGGGCGGTGAACACAGATACGCAGTATTTT
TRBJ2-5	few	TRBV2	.	CASSASGARGTQYF	TGTGCCAGCAGTGCTAGTGGCGCACGGGGGACCCAGTACTTC
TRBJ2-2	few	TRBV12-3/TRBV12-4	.	CASSLALAHTGELFF	TGTGCCAGCAGTTTGGCGCTAGCTCACACCGGGGAGCTGTTTTTT
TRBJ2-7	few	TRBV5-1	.	CASSLSRFGAPSSYEQYF	TGCGCCAGCAGCTTGAGTAGGTTCGGGGCGCCGAGCTCCTACGAGCAGTACTTC
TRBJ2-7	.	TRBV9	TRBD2	CASSEGTSGPYEQYF	TGTGCCAGCAGCGAGGGGACTAGCGGTCCCTACGAGCAGTACTTC
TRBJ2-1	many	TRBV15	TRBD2	CATSRPLAGGYNEQFF	TGTGCCACCAGCAGACCACTAGCGGGGGGCTACAATGAGCAGTTCTTC
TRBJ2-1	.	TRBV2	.	CASNYRDTYNEQFF	TGTGCCAGCAACTACCGGGACACCTACAATGAGCAGTTCTTC
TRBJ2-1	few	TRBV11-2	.	CASSLGPANNNEQFF	TGTGCCAGCAGCTTAGGTCCGGCCAACAACAATGAGCAGTTCTTC
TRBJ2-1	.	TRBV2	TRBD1	CASSGTGNNEQFF	TGTGCCAGCAGTGGGACAGGAAACAATGAGCAGTTCTTC
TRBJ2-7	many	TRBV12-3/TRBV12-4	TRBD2	CASSWTSGNEQYF	TGTGCCAGCAGTTGGACTAGCGGGAACGAGCAGTACTTC
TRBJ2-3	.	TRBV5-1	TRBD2	CASSSGLAGAGDTQYF	TGCGCCAGCAGCTCCGGACTAGCGGGAGCTGGAGATACGCAGTATTTT
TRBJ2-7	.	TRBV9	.	CASSAQQDRSHSYEQYF	TGTGCCAGCAGTGCTCAACAAGACAGGAGCCACTCCTACGAGCAGTACTTC
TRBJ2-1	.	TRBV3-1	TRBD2	CASSPRASGEQFF	TGTGCCAGCAGCCCTAGGGCTAGCGGTGAGCAGTTCTTC
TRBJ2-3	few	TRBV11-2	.	CASSPTFPGSTDTQYF	TGTGCCAGCAGCCCCACTTTTCCCGGCAGCACAGATACGCAGTATTTT
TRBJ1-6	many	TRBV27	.	CASSSDRVSQNSPLHF	TGTGCCAGCAGTTCGGATAGGGTCTCTCAAAATTCACCCCTCCACTTT
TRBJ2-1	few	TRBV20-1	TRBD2	CSARLAGVYEQFF	TGCAGTGCTAGACTAGCGGGAGTTTATGAGCAGTTCTTC
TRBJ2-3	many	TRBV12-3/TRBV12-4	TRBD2	CASSSSGISVQYF	TGTGCCAGCAGTTCTAGCGGGATCAGTGTGCAGTATTTT
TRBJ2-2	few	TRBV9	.	CASIDRNTGELFF	TGTGCCAGCATCGATCGGAACACCGGGGAGCTGTTTTTT
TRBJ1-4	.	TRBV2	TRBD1	CASTPLGAGGAAVEKLFF	TGTGCCAGCACCCCACTCGGAGCAGGGGGGGCTGCCGTCGAAAAACTGTTTTTT
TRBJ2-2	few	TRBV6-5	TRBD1	CATPRGQGMDTGELFF	TGTGCCACCCCCCGTGGACAGGGGATGGACACCGGGGAGCTGTTTTTT
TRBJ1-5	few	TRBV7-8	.	CASSQGLSPQHF	TGTGCCAGCAGCCAGGGACTGTCGCCCCAGCATTTT
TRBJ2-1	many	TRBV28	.	CASSPPGSMNEQFF	TGTGCCAGCAGCCCCCCGGGATCGATGAATGAGCAGTTCTTC
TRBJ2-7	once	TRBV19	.	CASSIKGSSYEQYF	TGTGCCAGTAGTATAAAGGGCAGCTCCTACGAGCAGTACTTC